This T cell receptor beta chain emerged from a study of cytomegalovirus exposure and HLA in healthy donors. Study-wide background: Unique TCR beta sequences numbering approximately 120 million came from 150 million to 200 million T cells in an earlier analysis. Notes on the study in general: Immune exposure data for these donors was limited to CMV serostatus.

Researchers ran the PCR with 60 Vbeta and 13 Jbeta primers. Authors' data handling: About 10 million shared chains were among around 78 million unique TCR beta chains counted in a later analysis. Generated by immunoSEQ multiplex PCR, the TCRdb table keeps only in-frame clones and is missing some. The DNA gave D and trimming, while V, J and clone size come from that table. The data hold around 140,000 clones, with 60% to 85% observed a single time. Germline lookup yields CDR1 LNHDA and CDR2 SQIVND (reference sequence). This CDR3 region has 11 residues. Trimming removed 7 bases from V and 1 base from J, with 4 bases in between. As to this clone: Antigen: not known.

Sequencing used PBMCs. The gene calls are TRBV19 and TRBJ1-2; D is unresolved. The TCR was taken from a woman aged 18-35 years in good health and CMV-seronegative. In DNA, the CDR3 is TGTGCCAGTAAATATAACTATGGCTACACCTTC. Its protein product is CASKYNYGYTF.